This entry features one TCR beta chain sequence. In the source study's methods: From reference gene primer amplification, estimates of nucleated cell counts were derived. TCRdb's copy holds only in-frame clones and misses some; the assay was immunoSEQ multiplex PCR. V and J calls and clone size come straight from that table; D and trimming were deduced from the DNA. This repertoire shows around 180,000 clones, roughly 85% found once; its top ten account for 9.5% to 13%. V lost 9 bases, J lost 3 bases, and 24 bases lay in between. Germline CDR1 and CDR2: LNHDA and SQIVND (reference sequence). The CDR3 is 16 residues long. The record originates from a study of blood T cell repertoires in COVID-19.

This TCR derives from a human donor with active or convalescent COVID-19. The donor label of this sample is uncertain. The chain combines TRBV19 with TRBJ2-7, with TRBD1 as a possible D gene (5 bases). Source material: peripheral blood. The CDR3 reads CASNLHYGQGSYEQYF. The CDR3, as DNA: TGTGCCAGCAACCTCCATTATGGGCAGGGAAGCTACGAGCAGTACTTC.